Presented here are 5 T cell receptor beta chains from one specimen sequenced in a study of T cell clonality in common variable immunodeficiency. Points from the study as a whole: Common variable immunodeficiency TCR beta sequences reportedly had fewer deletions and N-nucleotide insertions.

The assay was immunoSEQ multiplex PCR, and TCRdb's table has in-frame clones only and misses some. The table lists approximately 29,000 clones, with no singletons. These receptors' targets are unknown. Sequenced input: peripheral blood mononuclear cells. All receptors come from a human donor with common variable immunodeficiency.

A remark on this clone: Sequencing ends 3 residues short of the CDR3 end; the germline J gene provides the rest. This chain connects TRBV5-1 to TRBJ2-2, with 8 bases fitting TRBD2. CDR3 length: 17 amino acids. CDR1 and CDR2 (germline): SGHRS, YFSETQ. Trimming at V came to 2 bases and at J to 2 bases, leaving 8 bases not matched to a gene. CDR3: CASSFSLAGFNTGELFF. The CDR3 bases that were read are TGCGCCAGCAGCTTTTCCCTAGCGGGTTTTAACACCGGGGAG.

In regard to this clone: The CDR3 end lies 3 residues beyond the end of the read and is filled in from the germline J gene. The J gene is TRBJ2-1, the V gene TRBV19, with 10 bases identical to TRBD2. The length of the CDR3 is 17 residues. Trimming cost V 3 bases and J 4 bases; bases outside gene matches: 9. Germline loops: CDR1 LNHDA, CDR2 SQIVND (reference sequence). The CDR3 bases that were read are TGTGCCAGTAGTATGGGGTCTAGCGGGAGCCTTTACAATGAG. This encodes CASSMGSSGSLYNE. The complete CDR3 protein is CASSMGSSGSLYNEQFF.

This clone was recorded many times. The CDR3 loop reads CSVDPTGTGMTEAFF. The CDR3 bases that were read are TGCAGCGTTGACCCCACCGGGACAGGGATGACTGAA. The chain couples TRBV29-1 to TRBJ1-1; 9 bases fit TRBD1. Read data end 3 residues before the CDR3 end; the end is taken from the germline J gene. The length of the CDR3 is 15 residues. In germline, CDR1 is SQVTM, CDR2 ANQGSEA. Trimming cost V 3 bases and J 5 bases; bases outside gene matches: 10. Looking up the rest from reference TRBV29-1 and TRBJ1-1 gives the full variable domain: SAVISQKPSRDICQRGTSLTIQCQVDSQVTMMFWYRQQPGQSLTLIATANQGSEATYESGFVIDKFPISRPNLTFSTLTVSNMSPEDSSIYLCSVDPTGTGMTEAFFGQGTRLTVV.

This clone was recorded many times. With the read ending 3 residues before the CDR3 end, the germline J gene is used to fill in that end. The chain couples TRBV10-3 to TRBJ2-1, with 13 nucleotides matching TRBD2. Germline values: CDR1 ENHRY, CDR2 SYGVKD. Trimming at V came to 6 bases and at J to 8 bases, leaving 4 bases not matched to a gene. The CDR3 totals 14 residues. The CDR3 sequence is CAISGLAGDHEQFF. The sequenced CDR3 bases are TGTGCCATCAGCGGACTAGCGGGAGACCATGAG.

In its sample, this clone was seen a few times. CDR3 DNA, as far as it was read: TGTGCCAGCAACCTTCTGGCCCAAGAGACC. Its protein is CASNLLAQET. The full CDR3 protein reads CASNLLAQETQYF. The chain joins TRBV7-8 to TRBJ2-5; the D is unclear. The read ends 3 residues shy of where the CDR3 ends; the end is completed using the germline J gene. The CDR3 loop spans 13 amino acids. Germline CDR1 is SGHVS and CDR2 is FQNEAQ. V dropped 7 bases and J dropped 1 base, with 10 bases sitting between them.